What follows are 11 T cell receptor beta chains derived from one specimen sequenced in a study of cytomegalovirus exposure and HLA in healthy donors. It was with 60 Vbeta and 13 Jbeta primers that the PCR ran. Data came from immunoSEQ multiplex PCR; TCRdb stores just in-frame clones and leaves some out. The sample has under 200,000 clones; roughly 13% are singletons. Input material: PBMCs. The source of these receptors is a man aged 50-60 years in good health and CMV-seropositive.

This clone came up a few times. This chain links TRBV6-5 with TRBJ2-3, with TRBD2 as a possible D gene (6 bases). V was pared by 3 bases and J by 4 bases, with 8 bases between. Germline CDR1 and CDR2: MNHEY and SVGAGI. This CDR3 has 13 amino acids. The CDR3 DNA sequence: TGTGCCAGCAGTTATTGGGGGGCAGATACGCAGTATTTT. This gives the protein CASSYWGADTQYF.

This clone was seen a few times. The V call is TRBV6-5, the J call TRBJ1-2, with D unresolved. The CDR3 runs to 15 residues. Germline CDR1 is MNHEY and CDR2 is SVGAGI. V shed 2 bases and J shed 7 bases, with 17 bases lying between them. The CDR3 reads CASSYMKIGVGGYTF. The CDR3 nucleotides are TGTGCCAGCAGTTACATGAAAATCGGGGTTGGTGGCTACACCTTC.

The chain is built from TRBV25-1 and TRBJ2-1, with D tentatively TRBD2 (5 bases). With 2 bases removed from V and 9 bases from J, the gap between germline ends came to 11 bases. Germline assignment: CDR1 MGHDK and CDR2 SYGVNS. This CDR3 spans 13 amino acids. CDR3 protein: CASSEPGRGEQFF. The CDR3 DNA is TGTGCCAGCAGTGAACCAGGTCGGGGTGAGCAGTTCTTC.

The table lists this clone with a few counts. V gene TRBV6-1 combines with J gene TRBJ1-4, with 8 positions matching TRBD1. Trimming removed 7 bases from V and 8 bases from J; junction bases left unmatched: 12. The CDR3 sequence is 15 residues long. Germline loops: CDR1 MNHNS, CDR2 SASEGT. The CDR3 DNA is TGTGCCAGCACGAAGATTGGACAGGGAAGAGAAAAACTGTTTTTT. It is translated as CASTKIGQGREKLFF.

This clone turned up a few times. Written as DNA, the CDR3 is TGTGCCAGCAGAGACACCGGGACAGGACCTGGCTACACCTTC. The encoded protein is CASRDTGTGPGYTF. The chain carries TRBV6-5 and TRBJ1-2; 8 bases match TRBD1. This CDR3 region has 14 residues. J gave up 7 bases and V 6 bases, and 10 bases lay outside the gene matches. CDR1 and CDR2 from the germline V gene are MNHEY and SVGAGI.

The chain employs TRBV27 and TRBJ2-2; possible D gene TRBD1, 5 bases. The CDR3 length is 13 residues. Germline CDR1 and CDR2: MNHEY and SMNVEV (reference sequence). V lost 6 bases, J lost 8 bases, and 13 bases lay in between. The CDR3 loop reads CASRLTGRGELFF. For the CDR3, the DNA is TGTGCCAGCAGACTCACAGGCAGGGGGGAGCTGTTTTTT.

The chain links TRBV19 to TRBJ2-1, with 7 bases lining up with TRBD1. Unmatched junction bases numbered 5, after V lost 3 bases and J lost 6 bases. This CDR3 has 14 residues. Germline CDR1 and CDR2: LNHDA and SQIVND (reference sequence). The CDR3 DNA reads TGTGCCAGTAGTATGAGGGGGCGTTCCAATGAGCAGTTCTTC. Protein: CASSMRGRSNEQFF.

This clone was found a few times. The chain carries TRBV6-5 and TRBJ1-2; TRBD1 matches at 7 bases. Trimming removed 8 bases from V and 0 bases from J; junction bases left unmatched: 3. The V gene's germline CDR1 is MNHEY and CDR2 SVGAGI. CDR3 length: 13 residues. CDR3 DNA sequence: TGTGCCAGCCGGGACAGATCTAACTATGGCTACACCTTC. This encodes CASRDRSNYGYTF.

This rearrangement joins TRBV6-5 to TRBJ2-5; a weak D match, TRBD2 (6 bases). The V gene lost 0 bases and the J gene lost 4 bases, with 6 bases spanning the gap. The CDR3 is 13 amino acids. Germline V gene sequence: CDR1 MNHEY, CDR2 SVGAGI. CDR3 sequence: CASSYSRGETQYF. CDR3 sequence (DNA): TGTGCCAGCAGTTACTCGCGGGGAGAGACCCAGTACTTC.

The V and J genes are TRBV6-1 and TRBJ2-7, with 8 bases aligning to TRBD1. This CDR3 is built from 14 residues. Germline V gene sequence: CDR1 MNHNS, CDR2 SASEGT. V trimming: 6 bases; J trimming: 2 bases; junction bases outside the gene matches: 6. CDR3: CASRSGGAPYEQYV. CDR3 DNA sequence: TGTGCCAGCAGATCAGGGGGCGCGCCCTACGAGCAGTACGTC.

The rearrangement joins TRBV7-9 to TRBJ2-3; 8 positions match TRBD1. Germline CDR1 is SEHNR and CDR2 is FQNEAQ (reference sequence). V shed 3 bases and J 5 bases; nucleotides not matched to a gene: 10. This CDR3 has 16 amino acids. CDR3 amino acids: CASSLSRGLRGDTQYF. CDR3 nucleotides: TGTGCCAGCAGCTTGTCCAGGGGGCTGAGGGGAGATACGCAGTATTTT.